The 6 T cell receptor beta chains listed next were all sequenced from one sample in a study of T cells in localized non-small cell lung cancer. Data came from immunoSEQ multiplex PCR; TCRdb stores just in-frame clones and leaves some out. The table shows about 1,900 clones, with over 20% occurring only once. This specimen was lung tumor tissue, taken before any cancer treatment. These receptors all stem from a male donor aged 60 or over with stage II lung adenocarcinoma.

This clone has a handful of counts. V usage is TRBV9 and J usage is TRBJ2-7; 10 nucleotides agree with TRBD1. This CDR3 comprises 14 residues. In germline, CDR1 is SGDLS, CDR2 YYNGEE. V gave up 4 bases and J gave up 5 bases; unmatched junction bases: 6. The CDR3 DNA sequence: TGTGCCAGCAGCCCGACAGGGGGCCTAAACGAGCAGTACTTC. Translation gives CASSPTGGLNEQYF.

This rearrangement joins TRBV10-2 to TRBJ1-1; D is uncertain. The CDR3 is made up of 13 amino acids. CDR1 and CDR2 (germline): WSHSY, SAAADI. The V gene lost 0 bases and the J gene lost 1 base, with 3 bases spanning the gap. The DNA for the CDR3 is TGCGCCAGCAGTGAGTCGTGGAACACTGAAGCTTTCTTT. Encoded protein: CASSESWNTEAFF.

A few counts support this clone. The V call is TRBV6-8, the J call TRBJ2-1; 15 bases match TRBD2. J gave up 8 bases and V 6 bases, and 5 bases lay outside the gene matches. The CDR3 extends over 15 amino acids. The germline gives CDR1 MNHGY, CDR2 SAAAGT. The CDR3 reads CASRRTSGGEYEQFF. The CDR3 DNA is TGTGCCAGCAGAAGGACTAGCGGGGGGGAATATGAGCAGTTCTTC.

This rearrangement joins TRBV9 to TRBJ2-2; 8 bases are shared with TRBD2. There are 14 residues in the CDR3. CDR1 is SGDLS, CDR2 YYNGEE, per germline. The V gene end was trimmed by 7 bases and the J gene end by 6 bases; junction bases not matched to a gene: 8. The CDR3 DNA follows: TGTGCCAGCGGGGGACTAGTGGAGCCCGGGGAGCTGTTTTTT. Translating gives CASGGLVEPGELFF.

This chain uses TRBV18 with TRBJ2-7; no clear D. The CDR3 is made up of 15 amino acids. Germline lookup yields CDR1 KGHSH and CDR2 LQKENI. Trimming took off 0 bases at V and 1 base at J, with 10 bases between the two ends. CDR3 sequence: CASSPPPPGSYEQYF. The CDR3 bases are TGTGCCAGCTCACCACCACCCCCCGGGTCCTACGAGCAGTACTTC. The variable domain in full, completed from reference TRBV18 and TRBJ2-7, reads NAGVMQNPRHLVRRRGQEARLRCSPMKGHSHVYWYRQLPEEGLKFMVYLQKENIIDESGMPKERFSAEFPKEGPSILRIQQVVRGDSAAYFCASSPPPPGSYEQYFGPGTRLTVT.

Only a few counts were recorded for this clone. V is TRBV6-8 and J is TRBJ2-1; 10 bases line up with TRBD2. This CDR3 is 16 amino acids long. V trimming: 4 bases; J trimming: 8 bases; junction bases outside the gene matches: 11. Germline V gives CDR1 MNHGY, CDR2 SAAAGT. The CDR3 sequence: CASSSLEVAGGYEQFF. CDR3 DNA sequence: TGTGCCAGCAGTTCCCTGGAGGTAGCGGGAGGTTATGAGCAGTTCTTC.